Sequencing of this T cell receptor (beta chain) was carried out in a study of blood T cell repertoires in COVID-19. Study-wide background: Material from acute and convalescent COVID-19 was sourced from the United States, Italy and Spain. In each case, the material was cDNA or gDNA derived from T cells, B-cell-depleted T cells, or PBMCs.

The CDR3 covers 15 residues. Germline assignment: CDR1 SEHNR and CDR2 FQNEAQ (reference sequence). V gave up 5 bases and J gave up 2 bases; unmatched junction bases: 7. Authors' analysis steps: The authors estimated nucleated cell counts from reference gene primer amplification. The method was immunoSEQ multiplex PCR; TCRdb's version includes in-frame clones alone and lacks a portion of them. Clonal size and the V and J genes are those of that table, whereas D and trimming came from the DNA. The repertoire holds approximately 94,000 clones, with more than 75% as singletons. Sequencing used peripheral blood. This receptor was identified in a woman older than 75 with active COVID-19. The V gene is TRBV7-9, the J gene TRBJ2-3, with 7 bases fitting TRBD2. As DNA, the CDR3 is TGTGCCAGCAGCATCGGGACTACCACCACAGATACGCAGTATTTT. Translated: CASSIGTTTTDTQYF.